The rows below give T cell receptor beta chains drawn from one sample of a study of blood T cell repertoires in COVID-19. Using immunoSEQ multiplex PCR, the repertoire was profiled, and TCRdb retains in-frame clones only, with some absent. The sample contains 40,000 to 55,000 clones, roughly four fifths of which appear only once. The source material was peripheral blood. The receptors derive from a human donor with acute or convalescent COVID-19. The donor label of this sample is uncertain. CDR3s include the opening cysteine and the closing phenylalanine or tryptophan. D genes are given only for firm matches. Size is omitted from some rows. Given values are once, few, many or a class for expanded clones.

once	TRBV6-6	-	TRBJ1-1	TGTGCCAGCAGTTTTTATGACAGAAGGAACACTGAAGCTTTCTTT	CASSFYDRRNTEAFF
-	TRBV11-3	-	TRBJ1-3	TGTGCCAGCAGTCGCACATCGGGTGGAAACACCATATATTTT	CASSRTSGGNTIYF
-	TRBV2	TRBD1	TRBJ1-1	TGTGCCAGCAGTGAAATGGGACAGGGGGACACTGAAGCTTTCTTT	CASSEMGQGDTEAFF
-	TRBV5-6	TRBD1	TRBJ1-4	TGTGCCAGCAGCCGATTGACAGGGGACAATGAAAAACTGTTTTTT	CASSRLTGDNEKLFF
-	TRBV4-2	-	TRBJ2-3	TGTGCCAGCAGCCCGCGGGACGGACGCACAGATACGCAGTATTTT	CASSPRDGRTDTQYF
-	TRBV7-3	-	TRBJ2-1	TGTGCCAGCAGCCCACCGGGGGCGACTAGCAGGGTCTTC	CASSPPGATSRVF
-	TRBV11-2	-	TRBJ2-1	TGTGCCAGCAGTCGGTCGGGGGGCCTGGGCGATGAGCAGTTCTTC	CASSRSGGLGDEQFF
-	TRBV5-5	-	TRBJ1-1	TGTGCCAGCAGCTTGATTGGGGGCAACACTGAAGCTTTCTTT	CASSLIGGNTEAFF
-	TRBV11-3	-	TRBJ2-1	TGTGCCAGCAGCCCCCCCGGGACAAACTACAATGAGCAGTTCTTC	CASSPPGTNYNEQFF
-	TRBV19	TRBD1	TRBJ2-3	TGTGCCAGTAGTCCCTCGGACAGGGGTGTTGATACGCAGTATTTT	CASSPSDRGVDTQYF
-	TRBV5-1	TRBD1	TRBJ1-1	TGCGCCAGCAGCGCGACAGGGTTCCGGAACACTGAAGCTTTCTTT	CASSATGFRNTEAFF
-	TRBV18	-	TRBJ2-7	TGTGCCAGCTCCTCGGGACACGGCTACGAGCAGTACTTC	CASSSGHGYEQYF
once	TRBV19	-	TRBJ1-2	TGTGCCAGTGAACCTACTCTTAACTATGGCTACACCTTC	CASEPTLNYGYTF
-	TRBV28	-	TRBJ1-3	TGTGCCAGCAGTTTATTAGGAGGGAGGGACACCATATATTTT	CASSLLGGRDTIYF
-	TRBV7-2	-	TRBJ1-5	TGTGCCAGCAGCTTAGGTGCGGGTGGACAGCCCCAGCATTTT	CASSLGAGGQPQHF
-	TRBV2	-	TRBJ1-1	TGTGCCAGCAGTACCCACGGGGTGGAGTCGACTGAAGCTTTCTTT	CASSTHGVESTEAFF
once	TRBV7-8	TRBD1	TRBJ1-2	TGTGCCAGCACCCCAGGGGGCAGGGTGGGCTACACCTTC	CASTPGGRVGYTF
-	TRBV18	TRBD1	TRBJ1-6	TGTGCCAGCTCATTTGACAGGGTTTCGGGATCACCCCTCCACTTT	CASSFDRVSGSPLHF
-	TRBV28	-	TRBJ1-1	TGTGCCAGCAGTGATCGCGGGGCCCGGGGCACTGAAGCTTTCTTT	CASSDRGARGTEAFF
-	TRBV7-9	TRBD1	TRBJ1-1	TGTGCCAGCAGCGGGACAGGGGTAACTGAAGCTTTCTTT	CASSGTGVTEAFF
-	TRBV3-1/TRBV3-2	TRBD2	TRBJ2-3	TGTGCCAGCAGCCAAGGGCTAGCGGGGGTTAAAGATACGCAGTATTTT	CASSQGLAGVKDTQYF
-	TRBV4-1	TRBD2	TRBJ2-4	TGCGCCAGCAGCCAGCCACTAGCGGGGGGAGCCAAAAACATTCAGTACTTC	CASSQPLAGGAKNIQYF
-	TRBV5-1	TRBD2	TRBJ2-3	TGCGCCAGCAGCTTGGGAACTAGCGGCGGCACAGATACGCAGTATTTT	CASSLGTSGGTDTQYF
-	TRBV6-2/TRBV6-3	-	TRBJ2-7	TGTGCCAGCAGCCGTCCTCCGCGCCCGGGAGAGAGTTCCTACGAGCAGTACTTC	CASSRPPRPGESSYEQYF
-	TRBV30	-	TRBJ1-2	TGTGCCTGGAGTTCCCCCCCAATTGATGGCTACACCTTC	CAWSSPPIDGYTF
few	TRBV29-1	-	TRBJ2-4	TGCAGCGTTGAAGACAGGTTAGCCAAAAACATTCAGTACTTC	CSVEDRLAKNIQYF
-	TRBV11-2	TRBD1	TRBJ1-3	TGTGCCAGCAGCTACGGTGGGGACAGAGGAAACACCATATATTTT	CASSYGGDRGNTIYF
-	TRBV6-5	-	TRBJ1-5	TGTGCCAGCAGTTACTCTAGTCGGTTGAATCAGCCCCAGCATTTT	CASSYSSRLNQPQHF
-	TRBV11-3	TRBD2	TRBJ2-1	TGTGCCAGCAGCTTCGCTAGCGGGGGTTACAATGAGCAGTTCTTC	CASSFASGGYNEQFF